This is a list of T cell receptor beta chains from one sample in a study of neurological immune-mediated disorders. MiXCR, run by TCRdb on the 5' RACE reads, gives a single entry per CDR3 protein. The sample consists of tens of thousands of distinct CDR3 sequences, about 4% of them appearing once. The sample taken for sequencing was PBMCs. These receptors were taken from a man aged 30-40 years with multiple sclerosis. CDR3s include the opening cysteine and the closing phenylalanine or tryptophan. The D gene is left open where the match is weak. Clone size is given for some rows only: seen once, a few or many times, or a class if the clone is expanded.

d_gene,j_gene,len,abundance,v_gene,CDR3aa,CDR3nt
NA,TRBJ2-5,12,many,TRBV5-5,CASRGGLETQYF,TGTGCCAGCAGGGGCGGTCTGGAGACCCAGTACTTC
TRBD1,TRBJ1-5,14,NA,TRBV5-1,CASSSTGFGQPQHF,TGCGCCAGCAGCTCGACAGGGTTTGGACAGCCCCAGCATTTT
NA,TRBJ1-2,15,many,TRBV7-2,CASSPGLAGDYGYTF,TGTGCCAGCAGCCCCGGTTTGGCCGGGGACTATGGCTACACCTTC
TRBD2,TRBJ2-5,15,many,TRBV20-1,CSARARDYTQETQYF,TGCAGTGCTAGAGCCCGGGACTACACACAAGAGACCCAGTACTTC
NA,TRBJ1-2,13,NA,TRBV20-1,CSADPGGLGGYTF,TGCAGTGCTGATCCGGGGGGGCTTGGTGGCTACACCTTC
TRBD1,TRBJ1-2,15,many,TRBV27,CASSSLGTANYGYTF,TGTGCCAGCAGCTCCCTCGGGACAGCTAACTATGGCTACACCTTC
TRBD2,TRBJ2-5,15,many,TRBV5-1,CASSFGTSGQETQYF,TGCGCCAGCAGCTTCGGGACTAGCGGCCAAGAGACCCAGTACTTC
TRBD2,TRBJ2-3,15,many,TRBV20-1,CSAQGTSGGADTQYF,TGCAGTGCCCAAGGGACTAGCGGGGGGGCAGATACGCAGTATTTT
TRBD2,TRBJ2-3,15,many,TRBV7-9,CASSLGLAGIDTQYF,TGTGCCAGCAGCTTAGGACTAGCGGGGATAGATACGCAGTATTTT
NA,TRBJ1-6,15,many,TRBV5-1,CASSPIWGFNSPLHF,TGCGCCAGCAGCCCTATATGGGGGTTCAATTCACCCCTCCACTTT
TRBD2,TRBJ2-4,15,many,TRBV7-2,CASSLRRGGKNIQYF,TGTGCCAGCAGCTTACGGCGGGGGGGCAAAAACATTCAGTACTTC
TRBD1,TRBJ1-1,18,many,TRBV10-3,CAISEFSPGTGTNTEAFF,TGTGCCATCAGTGAGTTCAGTCCCGGGACAGGGACGAACACTGAAGCTTTCTTT
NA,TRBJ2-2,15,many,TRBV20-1,CSAGGSNIITGELFF,TGCAGTGCCGGAGGCAGCAATATCATAACCGGGGAGCTGTTTTTT
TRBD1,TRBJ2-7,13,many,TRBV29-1,CSVERDRGYEQYF,TGCAGCGTTGAGAGGGACAGGGGTTACGAGCAGTACTTC
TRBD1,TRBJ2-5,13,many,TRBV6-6,CASSMDRGETQYF,TGTGCCAGCAGTATGGACAGGGGGGAGACCCAGTACTTC
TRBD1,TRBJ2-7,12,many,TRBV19,CASGDRDYEQYF,TGTGCCAGTGGGGACAGGGATTACGAGCAGTACTTC
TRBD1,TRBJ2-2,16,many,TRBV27,CASSFVGTGGTGELFF,TGTGCCAGCAGTTTTGTTGGGACAGGGGGCACCGGGGAGCTGTTTTTT
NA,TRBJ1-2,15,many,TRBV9,CASRSTPDQNYGYTF,TGTGCCAGCAGATCCACCCCGGACCAGAACTATGGCTACACCTTC
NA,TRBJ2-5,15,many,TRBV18,CASSPVNGVTETQYF,TGTGCCAGCTCGCCCGTGAACGGGGTTACTGAGACCCAGTACTTC
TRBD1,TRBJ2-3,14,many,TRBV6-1,CASSLRDRADTQYF,TGTGCCAGCAGTCTTCGGGACAGGGCAGATACGCAGTATTTT
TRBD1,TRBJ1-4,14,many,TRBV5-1,CASRQGTGEEKLFF,TGCGCCAGCAGGCAAGGGACAGGGGAAGAAAAACTGTTTTTT
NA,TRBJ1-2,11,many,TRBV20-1,CSAGRSNGYTF,TGCAGTGCTGGGAGATCGAATGGCTACACCTTC
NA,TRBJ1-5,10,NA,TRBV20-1,CSARNQPQNF,TGCAGTGCTAGGAATCAGCCCCAGAATTTT
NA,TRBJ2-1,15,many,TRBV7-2,CASSPGSLRRFEQFF,TGTGCCAGCAGCCCCGGGAGCCTACGGCGGTTTGAGCAGTTCTTC
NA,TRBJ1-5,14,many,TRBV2,CASSGGHSYQPQHF,TGTGCCAGCAGTGGGGGACATTCTTACCAGCCCCAGCATTTT
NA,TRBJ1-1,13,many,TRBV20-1,CSASGGVNTEAFF,TGCAGTGCATCGGGGGGGGTGAACACTGAAGCTTTCTTT
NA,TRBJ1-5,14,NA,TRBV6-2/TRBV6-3,CASGPRDENQPQNF,TGTGCCTCCGGGCCAAGGGACGAGAATCAGCCCCAGAATTTT
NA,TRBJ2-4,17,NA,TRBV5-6,CASSSPRDAWAKKIQYF,TGTGCCAGCTCTTCCCCCCGGGACGCCTGGGCCAAAAAAATTCAGTACTTC
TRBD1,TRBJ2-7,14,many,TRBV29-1,CSGSAGTGVDEQYF,TGCAGCGGCAGTGCCGGGACAGGGGTTGACGAGCAGTACTTC
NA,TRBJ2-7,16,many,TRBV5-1,CASSLGGSASPTKQYF,TGCGCCAGCAGCTTGGGGGGGTCAGCCTCACCTACGAAGCAGTACTTC
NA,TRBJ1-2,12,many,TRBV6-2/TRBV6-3,CASARQNYGYTF,TGTGCCAGCGCGAGACAGAACTATGGCTACACCTTC
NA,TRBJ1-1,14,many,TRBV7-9,CASSPRAGNTEAFF,TGTGCCAGCAGCCCTCGGGCCGGCAACACTGAAGCTTTCTTT
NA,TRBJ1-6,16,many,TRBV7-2,CASSLTPSSYNSPLHF,TGTGCCAGCAGCTTAACCCCGAGCTCCTATAATTCACCCCTCCACTTT
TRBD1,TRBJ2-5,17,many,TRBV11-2,CASSLEPWTGLGETQYF,TGTGCCAGCAGCTTAGAACCTTGGACAGGGCTTGGGGAGACCCAGTACTTC
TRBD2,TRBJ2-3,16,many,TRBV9,CASSVGRLAGTDTQYF,TGTGCCAGCAGCGTAGGAAGGCTAGCGGGGACTGATACGCAGTATTTT
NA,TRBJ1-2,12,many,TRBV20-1,CSATTQLRGYTF,TGCAGTGCCACGACCCAGCTTCGGGGCTACACCTTC
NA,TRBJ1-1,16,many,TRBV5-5,CASSFMIYSVNTEAFF,TGTGCCAGCAGCTTTATGATTTACAGCGTGAACACTGAAGCTTTCTTT
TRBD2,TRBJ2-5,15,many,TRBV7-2,CASSFPSGGAETQYF,TGTGCCAGCAGCTTCCCTAGCGGGGGGGCTGAGACCCAGTACTTC
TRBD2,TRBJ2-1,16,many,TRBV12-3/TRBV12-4,CASSPVAGALYNEQFF,TGTGCCAGCAGTCCCGTAGCGGGGGCCCTTTACAATGAGCAGTTCTTC
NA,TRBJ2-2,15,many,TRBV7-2,CASSLDRVNTGELFF,TGTGCCAGCAGCTTAGACAGGGTAAACACCGGGGAGCTGTTTTTT
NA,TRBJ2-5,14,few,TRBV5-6,CASTEMRGDETQYF,TGTGCCAGCACCGAGATGAGGGGTGATGAGACCCAGTACTTC
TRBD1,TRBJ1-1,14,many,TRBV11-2,CASSYGTVNTEAFF,TGTGCCAGCAGTTATGGGACAGTGAACACTGAAGCTTTCTTT
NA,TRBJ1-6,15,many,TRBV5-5,CASSLGPPGGSPLHF,TGTGCCAGCAGCCTGGGACCCCCTGGAGGTTCACCCCTCCACTTT
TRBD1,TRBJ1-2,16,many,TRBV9,CASSVDGQGANYGYTF,TGTGCCAGCAGCGTGGATGGACAGGGCGCGAACTATGGCTACACCTTC
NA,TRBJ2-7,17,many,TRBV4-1,CASSQEEGIAASYEQYF,TGCGCCAGCAGCCAAGAGGAGGGGATAGCGGCTTCCTACGAGCAGTACTTC
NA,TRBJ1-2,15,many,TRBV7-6,CASSLGPDPNYGYTF,TGTGCCAGCAGCTTAGGGCCAGATCCTAACTATGGCTACACCTTC
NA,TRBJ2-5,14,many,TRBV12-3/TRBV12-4,CASSFHGGQETQYF,TGTGCCAGCAGCTTTCACGGCGGACAAGAGACCCAGTACTTC
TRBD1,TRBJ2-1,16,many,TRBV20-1,CSARGPGQKSYNEQFF,TGCAGTGCTAGAGGACCGGGACAGAAATCCTACAATGAGCAGTTCTTC
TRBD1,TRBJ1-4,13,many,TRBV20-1,CSVRGRGGEKLFF,TGCAGTGTAAGGGGGCGGGGTGGCGAAAAACTGTTTTTT
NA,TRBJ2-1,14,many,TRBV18,CASSPRQGNNEQFF,TGTGCCAGCTCACCACGGCAGGGAAACAATGAGCAGTTCTTC
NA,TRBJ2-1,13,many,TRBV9,CASSPGPSNEQFF,TGTGCCAGCAGCCCCGGTCCCTCCAATGAGCAGTTCTTC
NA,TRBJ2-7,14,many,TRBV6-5,CASSSTSTGHEQYF,TGTGCCAGCAGTTCAACTAGCACCGGCCACGAGCAGTACTTC